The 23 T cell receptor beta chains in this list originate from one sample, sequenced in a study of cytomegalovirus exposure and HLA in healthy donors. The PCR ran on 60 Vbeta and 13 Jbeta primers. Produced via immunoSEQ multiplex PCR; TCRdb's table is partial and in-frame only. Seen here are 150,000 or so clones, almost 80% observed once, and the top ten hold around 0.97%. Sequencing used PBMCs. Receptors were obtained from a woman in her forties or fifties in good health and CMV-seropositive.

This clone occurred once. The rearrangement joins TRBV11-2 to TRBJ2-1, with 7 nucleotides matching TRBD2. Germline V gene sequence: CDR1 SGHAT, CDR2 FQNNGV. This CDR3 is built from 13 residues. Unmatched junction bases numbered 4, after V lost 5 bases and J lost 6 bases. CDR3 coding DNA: TGTGCCAGCAGCAAATGGGGGGGCAATGAGCAGTTCTTC. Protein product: CASSKWGGNEQFF.

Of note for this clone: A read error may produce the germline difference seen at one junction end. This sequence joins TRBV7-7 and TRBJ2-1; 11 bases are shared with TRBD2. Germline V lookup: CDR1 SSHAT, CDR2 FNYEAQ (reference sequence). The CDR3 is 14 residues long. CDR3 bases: TGTGCTAGCAGCCAGACTAGCGGGGACAATGAGCAGTTCTTC. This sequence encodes CASSQTSGDNEQFF.

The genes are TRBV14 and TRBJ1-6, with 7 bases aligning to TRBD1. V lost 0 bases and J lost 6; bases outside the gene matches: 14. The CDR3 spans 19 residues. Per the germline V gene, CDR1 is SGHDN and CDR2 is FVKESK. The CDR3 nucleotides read TGTGCCAGCAGCCAAGAACCCCCTCCAGTGACAGGGTCTAATTCACCCCTCCACTTT. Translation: CASSQEPPPVTGSNSPLHF.

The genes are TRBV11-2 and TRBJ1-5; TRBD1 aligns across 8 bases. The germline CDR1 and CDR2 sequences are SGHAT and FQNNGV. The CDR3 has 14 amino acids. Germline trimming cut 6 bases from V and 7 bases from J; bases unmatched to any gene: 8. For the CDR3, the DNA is TGTGCCAGCAGTTTTACAGGGGGGAGGCAGCCCCAGCATTTT. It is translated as CASSFTGGRQPQHF.

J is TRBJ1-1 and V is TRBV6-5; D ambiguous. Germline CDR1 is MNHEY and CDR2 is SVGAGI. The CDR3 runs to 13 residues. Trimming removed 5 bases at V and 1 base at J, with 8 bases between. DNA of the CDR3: TGTGCCAGCAGTACGACACCGAACACTGAAGCTTTCTTT. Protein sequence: CASSTTPNTEAFF.

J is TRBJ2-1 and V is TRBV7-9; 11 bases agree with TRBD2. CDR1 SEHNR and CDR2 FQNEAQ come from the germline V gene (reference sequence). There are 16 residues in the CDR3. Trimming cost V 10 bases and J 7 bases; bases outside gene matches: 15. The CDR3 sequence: CATSLRGTSGSNEQFF. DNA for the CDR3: TGTGCCACCTCCCTCCGGGGGACTAGCGGTTCAAATGAGCAGTTCTTC. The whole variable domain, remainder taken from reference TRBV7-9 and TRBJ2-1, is DTGVSQNPRHKITKRGQNVTFRCDPISEHNRLYWYRQTLGQGPEFLTYFQNEAQLEKSRLLSDRFSAERPKGSFSTLEIQRTEQGDSAMYLCATSLRGTSGSNEQFFGPGTRLTVL.

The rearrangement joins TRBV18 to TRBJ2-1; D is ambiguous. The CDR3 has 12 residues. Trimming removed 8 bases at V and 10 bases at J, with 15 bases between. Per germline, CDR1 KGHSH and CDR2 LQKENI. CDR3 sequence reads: CASAIRVREQFF. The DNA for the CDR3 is TGTGCCAGCGCGATCCGTGTGCGGGAGCAGTTCTTC.

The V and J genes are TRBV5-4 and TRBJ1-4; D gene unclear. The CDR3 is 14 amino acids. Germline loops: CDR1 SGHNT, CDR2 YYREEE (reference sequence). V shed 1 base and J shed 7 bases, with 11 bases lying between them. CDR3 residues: CASSLSLTGEKLFF. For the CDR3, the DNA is TGTGCCAGCAGCTTGAGTCTCACGGGTGAAAAACTGTTTTTT.

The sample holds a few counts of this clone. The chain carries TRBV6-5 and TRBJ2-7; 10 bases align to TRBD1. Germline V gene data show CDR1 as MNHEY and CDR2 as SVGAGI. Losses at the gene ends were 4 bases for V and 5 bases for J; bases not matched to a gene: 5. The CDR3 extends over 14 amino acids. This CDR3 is CASSLTGGLDEQYF. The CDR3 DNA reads TGTGCCAGCAGTTTGACAGGGGGCCTGGACGAGCAGTACTTC.

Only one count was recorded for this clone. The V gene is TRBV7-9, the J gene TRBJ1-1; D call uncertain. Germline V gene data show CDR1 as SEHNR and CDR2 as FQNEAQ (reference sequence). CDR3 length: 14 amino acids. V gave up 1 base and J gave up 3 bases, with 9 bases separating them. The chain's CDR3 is CASSLGGSDTEAFF. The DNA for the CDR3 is TGTGCCAGCAGCTTAGGCGGCAGTGACACTGAAGCTTTCTTT.

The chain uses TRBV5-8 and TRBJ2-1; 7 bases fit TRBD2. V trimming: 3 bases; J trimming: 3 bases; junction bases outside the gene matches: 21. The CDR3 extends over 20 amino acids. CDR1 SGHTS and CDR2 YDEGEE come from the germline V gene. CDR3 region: CASSWAESLYPAGIYNEQFF. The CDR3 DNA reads TGTGCCAGCAGCTGGGCGGAGAGTCTCTATCCAGCGGGGATCTACAATGAGCAGTTCTTC.

The DNA for the CDR3 is TGTGCCAGCAGGAGCGACGGGGGGACTGAAGCTTTCTTT. This translates into CASRSDGGTEAFF. The chain carries TRBV6-6 and TRBJ1-1; TRBD1 is a possible D gene (5 bases). This CDR3 has 13 residues. With 6 bases removed from V and 5 bases from J, the gap between germline ends came to 13 bases. Germline CDR1 reads MNHNY; CDR2 reads SVGAGI (reference sequence).

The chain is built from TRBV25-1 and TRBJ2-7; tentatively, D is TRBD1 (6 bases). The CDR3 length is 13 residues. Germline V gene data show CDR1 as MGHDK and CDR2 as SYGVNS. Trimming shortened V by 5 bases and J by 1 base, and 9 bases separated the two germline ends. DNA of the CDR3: TGTGCCAGCAGTACAGGACAGTCCTACGAGCAGTACTTC. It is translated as CASSTGQSYEQYF.

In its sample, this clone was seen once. The CDR3: CASMEGRGSQPQHF. In nucleotides, the CDR3 is TGTGCCAGCATGGAGGGTCGGGGATCTCAGCCCCAGCATTTT. The rearrangement links TRBV2 to TRBJ1-5; D remains ambiguous. V lost 7 bases and J 6 bases, leaving 16 bases between the germline ends. This CDR3 is built from 14 residues. Germline V gene data show CDR1 as SNHLY and CDR2 as FYNNEI. Complete variable domain (other parts from reference TRBV2 and TRBJ1-5): EPEVTQTPSHQVTQMGQEVILRCVPISNHLYFYWYRQILGQKVEFLVSFYNNEISEKSEIFDDQFSVERPDGSNFTLKIRSTKLEDSAMYFCASMEGRGSQPQHFGDGTRLSIL.

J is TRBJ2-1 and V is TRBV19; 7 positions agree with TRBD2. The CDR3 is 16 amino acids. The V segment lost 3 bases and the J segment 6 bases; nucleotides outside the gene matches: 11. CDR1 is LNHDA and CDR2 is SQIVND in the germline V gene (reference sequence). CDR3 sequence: CASSIGGRVAGNEQFF. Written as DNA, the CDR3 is TGTGCCAGTAGTATTGGGGGGAGGGTCGCCGGCAATGAGCAGTTCTTC.

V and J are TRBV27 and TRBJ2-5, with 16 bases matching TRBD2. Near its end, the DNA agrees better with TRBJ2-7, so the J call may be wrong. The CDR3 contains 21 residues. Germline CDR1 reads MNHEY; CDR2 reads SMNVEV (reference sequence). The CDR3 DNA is TGTGCCAGCAGAAAATATCCCGGGACTAGCGGGAGGGCCGGTCTCTCGTACGAGCAGTACTTC. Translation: CASRKYPGTSGRAGLSYEQYF.

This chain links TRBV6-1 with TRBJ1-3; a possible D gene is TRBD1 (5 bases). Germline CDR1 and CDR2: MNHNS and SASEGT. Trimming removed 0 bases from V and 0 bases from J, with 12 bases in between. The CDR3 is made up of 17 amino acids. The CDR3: CASSEAKHRRSGNTIYF. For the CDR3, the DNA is TGTGCCAGCAGTGAAGCAAAGCACAGGCGCTCTGGAAACACCATATATTTT.

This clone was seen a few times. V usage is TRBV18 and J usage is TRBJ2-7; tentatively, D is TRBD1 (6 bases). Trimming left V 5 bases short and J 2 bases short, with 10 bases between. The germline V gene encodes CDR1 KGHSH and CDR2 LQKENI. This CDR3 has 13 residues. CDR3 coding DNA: TGTGCCAGCTCATCCCGGGACACCTACGAGCAGTACTTC. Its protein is CASSSRDTYEQYF.

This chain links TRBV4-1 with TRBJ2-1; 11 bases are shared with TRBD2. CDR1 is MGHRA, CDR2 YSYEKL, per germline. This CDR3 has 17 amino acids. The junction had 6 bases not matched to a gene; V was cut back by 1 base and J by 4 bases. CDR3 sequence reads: CASSQGLAGGLYNEQFF. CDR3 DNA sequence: TGCGCCAGCAGCCAAGGGCTAGCGGGGGGCCTGTACAATGAGCAGTTCTTC.

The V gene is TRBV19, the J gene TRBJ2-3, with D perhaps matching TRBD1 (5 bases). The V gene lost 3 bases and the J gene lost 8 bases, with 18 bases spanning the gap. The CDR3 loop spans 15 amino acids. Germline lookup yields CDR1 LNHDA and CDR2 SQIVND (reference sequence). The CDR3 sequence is CASSIQGRFSGTQYF. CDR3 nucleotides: TGTGCCAGTAGTATCCAGGGCCGATTCTCGGGTACGCAGTATTTT.

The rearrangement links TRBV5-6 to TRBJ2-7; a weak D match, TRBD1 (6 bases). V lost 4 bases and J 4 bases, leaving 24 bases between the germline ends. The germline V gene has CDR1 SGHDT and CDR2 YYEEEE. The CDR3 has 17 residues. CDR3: CASSLLGRGSPFYEQYF. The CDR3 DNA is TGTGCCAGCAGCCTATTGGGAAGGGGGTCCCCCTTTTACGAGCAGTACTTC.

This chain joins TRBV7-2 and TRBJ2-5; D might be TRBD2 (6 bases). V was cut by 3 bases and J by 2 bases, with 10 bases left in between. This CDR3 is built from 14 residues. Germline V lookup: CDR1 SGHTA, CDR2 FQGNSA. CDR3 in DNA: TGTGCCAGCAGCTTGGGGGGTTTGCAAGAGACCCAGTACTTC. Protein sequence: CASSLGGLQETQYF.

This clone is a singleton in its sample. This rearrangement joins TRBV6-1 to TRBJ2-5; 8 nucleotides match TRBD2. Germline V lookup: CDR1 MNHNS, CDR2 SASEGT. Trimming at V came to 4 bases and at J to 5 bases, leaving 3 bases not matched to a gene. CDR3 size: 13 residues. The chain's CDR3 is CASSVTGGETQYF. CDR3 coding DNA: TGTGCCAGCAGTGTGACGGGGGGGGAGACCCAGTACTTC.